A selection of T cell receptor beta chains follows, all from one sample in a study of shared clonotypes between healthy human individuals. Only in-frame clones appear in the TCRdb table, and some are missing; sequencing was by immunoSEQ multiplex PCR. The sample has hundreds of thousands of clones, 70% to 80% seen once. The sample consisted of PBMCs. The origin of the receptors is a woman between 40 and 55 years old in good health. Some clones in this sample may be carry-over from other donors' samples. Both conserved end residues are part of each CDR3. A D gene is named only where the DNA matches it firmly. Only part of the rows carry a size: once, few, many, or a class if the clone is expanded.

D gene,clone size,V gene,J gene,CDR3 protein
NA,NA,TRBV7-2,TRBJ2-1,CASSPPTDNEQFF
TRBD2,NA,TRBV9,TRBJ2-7,CASSVGSGGYEQYF
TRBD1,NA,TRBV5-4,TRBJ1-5,CASSQGTGGRNSNQPQHF
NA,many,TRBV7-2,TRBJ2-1,CASSLNTGSYNEQFF
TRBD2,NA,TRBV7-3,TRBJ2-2,CASSLTGTSGTGELFF
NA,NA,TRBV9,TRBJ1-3,CASSVGIISGNTIYF
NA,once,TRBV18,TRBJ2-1,CASSPSPTGEQFF
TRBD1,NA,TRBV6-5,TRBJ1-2,CASSRTGLNYGYTF
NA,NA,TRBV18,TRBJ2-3,CASSPYPSSTSTDTQYF
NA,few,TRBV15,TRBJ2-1,CATSRYALYNEQFF
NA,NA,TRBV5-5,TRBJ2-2,CASSLAAGEAGELFF
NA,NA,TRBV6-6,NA,CASSYGGASSYEQYF
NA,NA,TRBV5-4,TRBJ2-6,CASSSDPSEGANVLTF
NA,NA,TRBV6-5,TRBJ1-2,CASSYRGGYTF
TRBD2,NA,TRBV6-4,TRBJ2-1,CASSDSIAGGPDEQFF
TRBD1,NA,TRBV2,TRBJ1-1,CASSARQGPMNTEAFF
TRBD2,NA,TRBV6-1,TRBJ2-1,CASSEGLAGWDEQFF
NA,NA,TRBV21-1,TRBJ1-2,CAINSRWGARYGYTF
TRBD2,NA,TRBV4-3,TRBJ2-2,CASSQRTSWTGELFF
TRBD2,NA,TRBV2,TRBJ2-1,CASSARGLAFSRNNEQFF
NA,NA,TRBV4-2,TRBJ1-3,CASSQEVGAGNTIYF
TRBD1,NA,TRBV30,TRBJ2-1,CAWRGQGANEQFF
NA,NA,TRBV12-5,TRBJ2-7,CASGLEGKPYEQYF
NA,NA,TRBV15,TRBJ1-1,CATSRDLIHTEAFF
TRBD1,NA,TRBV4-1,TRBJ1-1,CASSPRTGTETEAFF
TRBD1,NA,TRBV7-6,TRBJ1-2,CASSPGGTGGKGYTF
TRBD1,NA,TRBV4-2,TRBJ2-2,CASSPTGTENTGELFF
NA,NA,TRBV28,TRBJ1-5,CASSFIARVNQPQHF
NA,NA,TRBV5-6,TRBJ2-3,CASSSTGQAGADTQYF
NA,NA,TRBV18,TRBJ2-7,CASSPLVGRFYEQYF
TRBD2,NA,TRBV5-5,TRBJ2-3,CASSLGASGSADTQYF
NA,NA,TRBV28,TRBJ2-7,CASSFGVGYEQYF
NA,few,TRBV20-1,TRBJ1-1,CSAHREEAFF
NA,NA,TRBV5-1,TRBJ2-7,CASSSWFGDEQYF
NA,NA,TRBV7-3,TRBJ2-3,CASSPGDSGTDTQYF
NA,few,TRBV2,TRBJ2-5,CASSGGRQETQYF
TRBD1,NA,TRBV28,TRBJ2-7,CASRWTGGAASSSYEQYF
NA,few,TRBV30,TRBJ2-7,CAWSVLGLISYEQYF
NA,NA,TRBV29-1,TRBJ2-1,CSVVGTAYNEQFF
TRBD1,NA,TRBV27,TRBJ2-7,CASSASDRAWGYEQYF
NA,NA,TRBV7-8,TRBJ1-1,CASSSRGGWGAFF
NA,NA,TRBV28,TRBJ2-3,CASSLGGTASTDTQYF
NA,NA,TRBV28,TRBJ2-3,CASSLSGTDTQYF
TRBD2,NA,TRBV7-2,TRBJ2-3,CASSWRAGGTDTQYF
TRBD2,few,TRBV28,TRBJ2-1,CASSNPGTTHNEQFF
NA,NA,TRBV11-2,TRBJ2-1,CASSNRRITWNEQFF
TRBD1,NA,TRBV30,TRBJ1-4,CALRQGFEKLFF
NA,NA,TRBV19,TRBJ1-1,CASSIPPLGRRETEAFF
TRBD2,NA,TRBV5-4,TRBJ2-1,CASSPGTSGRWNEQFF